This entry features one T cell receptor beta chain sequence. The sample comes from a study of blood T cell repertoires in COVID-19. About the study: Sample material is recorded as cDNA or gDNA derived from T cells, B-cell-depleted T cells, or PBMCs.

CDR1 MNHEY and CDR2 SMNVEV come from the germline V gene (reference sequence). V shed 4 bases, J shed 4 bases, and the junction held 6 bases outside the gene matches. The CDR3 sequence is 14 residues long. The assay was immunoSEQ multiplex PCR, and TCRdb's table has in-frame clones only and misses some. The sample shows approximately 450,000 clones, roughly 85% of them seen only once. All enrollees were roughly 18 to 89 years old and from roughly 26 US areas. Membership in each cohort depended on participant-reported clinical history. The sample consisted of PBMCs or T cells enriched from blood (not recorded which). The sequence was collected from a woman aged 18 to 35 with acute COVID-19. This chain joins TRBV27 and TRBJ1-1; 7 bases agree with TRBD1. CDR3: CASSSPGTATEAFF. The CDR3 DNA sequence: TGTGCCAGCAGTTCCCCGGGGACAGCCACTGAAGCTTTCTTT.